This T cell receptor (beta chain) derives from a study of T cells in women clearing cervical HPV infection. Study results and caveats: T-cell numbers per sample were unknown and may explain richness differences. Repertoire richness, not evenness, was significantly elevated in CIN3+ cases versus controls.

All donors had a single incident cervical HPV16 infection, not prevalent. Method: immunoSEQ multiplex PCR; TCRdb's copy keeps in-frame clones and lacks some. The sample table includes about 25,000 clones. As for this clone: Its cognate antigen is unknown.

The source material was blood buffy coat. This TCR was recovered from a woman aged 18 to 75 with a cervical HPV16 infection that either progressed to CIN3+ or cleared (not recorded which).

The CDR3 bases that were read are TGCAGTGCTAGCCGTTCGGACGCGGGAGGC. Amino acid sequence: CSASRSDAGG. In full, the CDR3 is CSASRSDAGGYTF. V is TRBV20-1 and J is TRBJ1-2; D gene ambiguous. The read falls 3 residues short of the CDR3 end, and the missing part is taken from the germline J gene. The CDR3 spans 13 residues. Germline loops: CDR1 DFQATT, CDR2 SNEGSKA (reference sequence).